Given below is one T cell receptor (beta chain) in context. Its cognate antigen is unknown. TCR beta CDR3 regions were amplified from RNA. The HTBI set primed first-round TCR CDR3 RT-PCR. MiXCR was run by TCRdb on the multiplex PCR reads, yielding one entry per CDR3 protein. The table records around 700,000 distinct CDR3 sequences, under 45% of them present only once. The data derive from a study of T cells in Graves' hyperthyroidism and ophthalmopathy. CDR1 is MNHNS and CDR2 is SASEGT in the germline V gene. The V and J ends lost 6 bases and 2 bases respectively, with 17 bases between them. There are 16 residues in the CDR3. Study-wide findings and caveats: Stable hyperthyroidism was told apart from ophthalmopathy by a model built on 13 V-J features.

The chain joins TRBV6-1 to TRBJ1-5; a weak D match, TRBD1 (6 bases). This clonotype was sampled from a woman between 40 and 55 years old with Graves' hyperthyroidism. Sequenced: blood. The CDR3, as DNA: TGTGCCAGCAGCCCCCGGGGGCAGGGAGGCAATCAGCCCCAGCATTTT. The encoded protein is CASSPRGQGGNQPQHF.